These 27 T cell receptor beta chains share one sample of origin, sequenced in a study of T cells in Graves' hyperthyroidism and ophthalmopathy. RNA transcripts yielded amplified TCR beta CDR3 regions. HTBI primers were employed in a first-round RT-PCR of the TCR CDR3. TCRdb re-called the multiplex PCR reads through MiXCR, storing one row per CDR3 protein. This sample has some 490,000 distinct CDR3 sequences, with around a fifth found just once. The sequencing input was blood. These receptors were collected from a woman in her 70s with Graves' ophthalmopathy.

This clonotype was picked up one time. The chain is built from TRBV19 and TRBJ2-2; 10 bases match TRBD2. The V and J ends lost 3 bases and 5 bases, in that order; junction bases with no gene match: 3. The CDR3 is made up of 15 amino acids. CDR1 is LNHDA and CDR2 is SQIVND in the germline V gene (reference sequence). CDR3 sequence (DNA): TGTGCCAGTAGTATGACTAGCGGGTTTACCGGGGAGCTGTTTTTT. Translation gives CASSMTSGFTGELFF.

The chain links TRBV19 to TRBJ2-1; D may be TRBD2 (6 bases). Germline V gene data show CDR1 as LNHDA and CDR2 as SQIVND (reference sequence). This CDR3 region has 16 residues. The V end was cut by 5 bases, the J end by 0 bases, with 14 bases between. The CDR3 coding sequence is TGTGCCAGTAGTTCGGGACTCGATAGCTCCTACAATGAGCAGTTCTTC. Its protein product is CASSSGLDSSYNEQFF. The full variable domain, completed using reference TRBV19 and TRBJ2-1, is DGGITQSPKYLFRKEGQNVTLSCEQNLNHDAMYWYRQDPGQGLRLIYYSQIVNDFQKGDIAEGYSVSREKKESFPLTVTSAQKNPTAFYLCASSSGLDSSYNEQFFGPGTRLTVL.

This clonotype was counted at least ten times. The chain is built from TRBV11-3 and TRBJ2-3; the D gene is possibly TRBD1 (6 bases). Trimming cost V 5 bases and J 2 bases, with 14 bases left between them. There are 15 residues in the CDR3. Germline CDR1 is SGHNT and CDR2 is YENEEA. The CDR3: CASSVRGFDTDTQYF. Here the CDR3 DNA reads TGTGCCAGCAGCGTCAGGGGATTTGACACAGATACGCAGTATTTT.

This clonotype was seen once. In nucleotides, the CDR3 is TGTGCCAGCAGTCCCGTGGGATACAATGAGCAGTTCTTC. It encodes CASSPVGYNEQFF. This chain uses TRBV28 with TRBJ2-1; D not certain. The CDR3 runs to 13 residues. V dropped 5 bases and J dropped 4 bases, with 9 bases sitting between them. The germline V gene encodes CDR1 MDHEN and CDR2 SYDVKM.

The chain combines TRBV19 with TRBJ1-5; a weak D match, TRBD1 (6 bases). Trimming stripped 3 bases from V and 6 bases from J, with 15 bases between. This CDR3 spans 15 amino acids. The germline CDR1 and CDR2 sequences are LNHDA and SQIVND (reference sequence). CDR3 in amino acids: CASSIYRAEGQPQHF. The CDR3 bases are TGTGCCAGTAGTATTTACAGGGCGGAGGGTCAGCCCCAGCATTTT.

The chain links TRBV24-1 to TRBJ2-1, with 8 bases matching TRBD2. The germline V gene has CDR1 KGHDR and CDR2 SFDVKD. The CDR3 is made up of 16 amino acids. Unmatched junction bases numbered 9, after V lost 5 bases and J lost 4 bases. The CDR3 bases are TGTGCCACCAGTGGCAATAGCGGGGAAATGTACAATGAGCAGTTCTTC. It is translated as CATSGNSGEMYNEQFF.

This clonotype was seen more than once but under ten times. The chain uses TRBV20-1 and TRBJ2-1; either TRBD1 or TRBD2 may supply D (7 bases each). The length of the CDR3 is 15 residues. The ends were cut back, 0 bases at V and 7 bases at J, with 16 bases in the middle. Germline values: CDR1 DFQATT, CDR2 SNEGSKA (reference sequence). In nucleotides, the CDR3 is TGCAGTGCTAGAGATTCCTACAGGGGAGGGAATGAGCAGTTCTTC. Its protein product is CSARDSYRGGNEQFF.

The chain recombines TRBV6-5 with TRBJ1-1, with a possible D match to TRBD1 (6 bases). CDR3 length: 15 amino acids. CDR1 is MNHEY and CDR2 is SVGAGI in the germline V gene. V dropped 2 bases and J dropped 5 bases, with 15 bases sitting between them. The CDR3 bases are TGTGCCAGCAGTTACGGGCAGGGGATGGGTACTGAAGCTTTCTTT. It specifies CASSYGQGMGTEAFF.

This clonotype was picked up many times. The chain carries TRBV20-1 and TRBJ2-5; 7 positions match TRBD1. This CDR3 spans 13 amino acids. Germline assignment: CDR1 DFQATT and CDR2 SNEGSKA (reference sequence). V was pared by 2 bases and J by 5 bases, with 5 bases of the junction left unmatched. Here the CDR3 reads CSARRQGGETQYF. CDR3 DNA: TGCAGTGCTAGACGACAGGGCGGGGAGACCCAGTACTTC.

This sequence joins TRBV7-2 and TRBJ1-3; D is ambiguous. Per the germline V gene, CDR1 is SGHTA and CDR2 is FQGNSA. The CDR3 extends over 16 amino acids. Trimming took 1 base from V and 0 from J, leaving 10 bases between them. This chain's CDR3 is CASSLVGRLSGNTIYF. CDR3 sequence (DNA): TGTGCCAGCAGCTTAGTCGGCAGACTCTCTGGAAACACCATATATTTT.

The CDR3 is CASSYSIGIPYEQYF. The CDR3 bases are TGTGCCAGCAGTTACTCGATAGGGATTCCCTACGAGCAGTACTTC. The chain employs TRBV6-2 or TRBV6-3 and TRBJ2-7; no firm D call. The CDR3 extends over 15 amino acids. In germline, CDR1 is MNHEY, CDR2 SVGEGT. Trimming took off 0 bases at V and 2 bases at J, with 11 bases between the two ends.

This clonotype was seen a handful of times. The genes are TRBV12-5 and TRBJ1-5; no definite D call. The CDR3 consists of 13 residues. Germline CDR1 is LGHNT and CDR2 is FRNRAP. V was shortened by 5 bases and J by 5 bases, with 10 bases between the two germline ends. CDR3 DNA: TGTGCTAGTGGTCCGACTCAATATCAGCCCCAGCATTTT. Translating it yields CASGPTQYQPQHF.

In the case of this clonotype: At one end the junction does not follow the germline gene, possibly because of a read error. This chain connects TRBV7-7 to TRBJ2-5, with 10 bases that match TRBD2. Per the germline V gene, CDR1 is SSHAT and CDR2 is FNYEAQ (reference sequence). The CDR3 has 15 residues. This chain's CDR3 is CASSTLAGGQETQYF. In DNA form, the CDR3 reads TGTGCTAGCAGCACATTAGCGGGAGGTCAAGAGACCCAGTACTTC.

This clonotype was counted many times. The rearrangement uses TRBV28 and TRBJ2-5, with D tentatively TRBD2 (6 bases). CDR1 is MDHEN, CDR2 SYDVKM, per germline. The ends were cut back, 5 bases at V and 2 bases at J, with 18 bases in the middle. The CDR3 consists of 16 residues. The CDR3 coding sequence is TGTGCCAGCAGTCCCCACCGGGGAGCGGGTCAAGAGACCCAGTACTTC. It is translated as CASSPHRGAGQETQYF.

The CDR3 DNA reads as TGTGCCAGCAGTATCGGCGCTGGGGCCAACGTCCTGACTTTC. Encoded protein: CASSIGAGANVLTF. This chain connects TRBV7-2 to TRBJ2-6; D is unclear. The CDR3 is made up of 14 amino acids. V was shortened by 6 bases and J by 2 bases, with 8 bases between the two germline ends. Germline lookup yields CDR1 SGHTA and CDR2 FQGNSA.

In this sample, this clonotype turned up once. The CDR3 DNA sequence: TGTGCCAGCAGGTCTCAGGGGGCATGGGAGACCCAGTACTTC. Protein product: CASRSQGAWETQYF. The chain carries TRBV7-9 and TRBJ2-5; TRBD1 matches at 8 bases. CDR3 length: 14 residues. V shed 6 bases, J shed 5 bases, and the junction held 8 bases outside the gene matches. Germline lookup yields CDR1 SEHNR and CDR2 FQNEAQ (reference sequence).

This chain joins TRBV30 and TRBJ1-1; the D is unclear. This CDR3 spans 15 amino acids. Germline V CDR1 and CDR2: GTSNPN, SVGIG (reference sequence). The V and J ends lost 5 bases and 4 bases respectively, with 20 bases between them. The CDR3 is CAWSRQRARVTEAFF. The CDR3, as DNA: TGTGCCTGGTCACGCCAGAGAGCCCGGGTCACTGAAGCTTTCTTT.

In this sample, this clonotype turned up many times. The chain is built from TRBV2 and TRBJ2-5; 7 positions agree with TRBD2. The V gene's germline CDR1 is SNHLY and CDR2 FYNNEI. After removal of 4 bases from V and 4 bases from J, the junction contained 12 bases not matched to a gene. The CDR3 runs 16 residues. DNA for the CDR3: TGTGCCAGCAGTGGCGGCTTGGGGACTATCCGAGAGACCCAGTACTTC. This codes for CASSGGLGTIRETQYF.

This clonotype was observed at least ten times. This chain connects TRBV30 to TRBJ1-2; the D is unclear. V was trimmed by 2 bases and J by 7 bases, leaving 17 bases between them. The CDR3 consists of 14 residues. Looked up from germline, CDR1 is GTSNPN and CDR2 is SVGIG (reference sequence). CDR3 nucleotide sequence: TGTGCCTGGAGTCTCTACAGCGCTCCGGGTGGCTACACCTTC. This codes for CAWSLYSAPGGYTF. Complete variable domain (other parts from reference TRBV30 and TRBJ1-2): SQTIHQWPATLVQPVGSPLSLECTVEGTSNPNLYWYRQAAGRGLQLLFYSVGIGQISSEVPQNLSASRPQDRQFILSSKKLLLSDSGFYLCAWSLYSAPGGYTFGSGTRLTVV.

This clonotype was recorded a few times. The chain combines TRBV6-1 with TRBJ1-5; 9 bases line up with TRBD1. The CDR3 loop spans 16 amino acids. V dropped 8 bases and J dropped 5; count of bases not matched to a gene: 13. CDR1 and CDR2 (germline): MNHNS, SASEGT. CDR3 DNA sequence: TGTGCCAGCGGCCCTCCGGGGACAGGGCCTGATCAGCCCCAGCATTTT. Encoded protein: CASGPPGTGPDQPQHF.

The chain combines TRBV29-1 with TRBJ1-2; possible D gene TRBD1, 6 bases. The CDR3 covers 13 residues. Trimming left V 6 bases short and J 8 bases short, with 19 bases between. The germline V gene encodes CDR1 SQVTM and CDR2 ANQGSEA. CDR3 residues: CSVGGGGPLGYTF. The CDR3 DNA reads as TGCAGCGTCGGGGGGGGGGGCCCCTTGGGCTACACCTTC. The variable domain in full, with the rest retrieved from reference TRBV29-1 and TRBJ1-2, is SAVISQKPSRDICQRGTSLTIQCQVDSQVTMMFWYRQQPGQSLTLIATANQGSEATYESGFVIDKFPISRPNLTFSTLTVSNMSPEDSSIYLCSVGGGGPLGYTFGSGTRLTVV.

There are many counts of this clonotype. The V call is TRBV28, the J call TRBJ2-1; no firm D call. Trimming pared 5 bases from V and 7 bases from J, leaving 15 bases between. The CDR3 sequence is 14 residues long. Germline CDR1 and CDR2: MDHEN and SYDVKM. CDR3 DNA: TGTGCCAGCAGTCGTAATAGGGAAGGGAATGAGCAGTTCTTC. Translated: CASSRNREGNEQFF.

The DNA of the CDR3 is TGTGCCAGCAGTTTCCGCGACAGTTTATTACCCTCCTACGAGCAGTACTTC. This codes for CASSFRDSLLPSYEQYF. The V call is TRBV27, the J call TRBJ2-7, with a weak D call TRBD1 (5 bases). Trimming removed 3 bases at V and 0 bases at J, with 18 bases between. Germline CDR1 and CDR2: MNHEY and SMNVEV (reference sequence). The CDR3 runs 17 residues.

As to this clonotype: A read error may be the cause here, since a much bigger clone is one base away. This chain joins TRBV2 and TRBJ2-1; the match to TRBD2 covers 7 bases. Germline CDR1 and CDR2: SNHLY and FYNNEI. CDR3 length: 14 residues. Trimming removed 7 bases from V and 9 bases from J; junction bases left unmatched: 12. The CDR3 protein is CASKVSSGGGEQFF. The CDR3 nucleotides read TGTGCCAGCAAAGTTTCATCGGGCGGGGGTGAGCAGTTCTTC.

This clonotype occurred a few times. The chain carries TRBV25-1 and TRBJ1-1, with 9 bases identical to TRBD1. CDR1 is MGHDK, CDR2 SYGVNS, per germline. With V trimmed by 5 bases and J by 0 bases, 7 bases remained unmatched. The CDR3 totals 16 residues. Written as DNA, the CDR3 is TGTGCCAGCAGTACCTATGGACAGGGGATGAACACTGAAGCTTTCTTT. This codes for CASSTYGQGMNTEAFF.

This clonotype was observed at least ten times. The chain joins TRBV7-2 to TRBJ2-1; D is possibly TRBD1 or TRBD2 (5 bases each). CDR1 SGHTA and CDR2 FQGNSA come from the germline V gene. Trimming pared 1 base from V and 0 bases from J, leaving 10 bases between. The CDR3 has 16 residues. CDR3 in amino acids: CASSLVGVSSYNEQFF. DNA for the CDR3: TGTGCCAGCAGCTTAGTGGGGGTGAGCTCCTACAATGAGCAGTTCTTC.

This rearrangement joins TRBV20-1 to TRBJ1-2, with D perhaps TRBD1 (5 bases). Deletions cut 0 bases from V and 5 bases from J, with 16 bases between. Germline V gives CDR1 DFQATT, CDR2 SNEGSKA (reference sequence). The CDR3 is 15 residues long. This chain's CDR3 is CSARDEVAGLYGYTF. In nucleotides, the CDR3 is TGCAGTGCTAGAGATGAGGTGGCGGGGCTATATGGCTACACCTTC.